The next 7 T cell receptor beta chains were all read from a single sample in a study of identical twins. TCRdb processed the 5' RACE reads anew with MiXCR; each CDR3 protein has one entry. The repertoire holds about 720,000 distinct CDR3 sequences, 8.6% seen once, with more than 0.75% in the top ten. The sample was also reused in another study, on yellow fever vaccine responses in identical twins.

The sequenced sample consisted of PBMCs. The source is a woman under 30 in good health.

This clonotype was detected many times. The rearrangement links TRBV29-1 to TRBJ2-7, with 7 positions matching TRBD1. After removal of 2 bases from V and 6 bases from J, the junction contained 10 bases not matched to a gene. The CDR3 consists of 14 residues. The germline V gene has CDR1 SQVTM and CDR2 ANQGSEA. The CDR3 region has the DNA TGCAGCGTTGAACGCAACAGGGGAGCCGTCGAGCAGTACTTC. The encoded protein is CSVERNRGAVEQYF.

Concerning this clonotype itself: This could be a read error, since a much larger clone is one nucleotide away. This chain uses TRBV5-1 with TRBJ2-1, with 8 bases that match TRBD2. The CDR3 totals 14 residues. Germline CDR1 SGHRS, CDR2 YFSETQ. Trimming cost V 0 bases and J 6 bases; bases outside gene matches: 2. The CDR3 loop is CASSLGLATNEQFF. CDR3 nucleotides: TGCGCCAGCAGCTTGGGACTAGCGACCAATGAGCAGTTCTTC.

V usage is TRBV6-4 and J usage is TRBJ2-3; 7 bases line up with TRBD1. The CDR3 has 16 amino acids. Germline loops: CDR1 MRHNA, CDR2 SNTAGT. The V and J ends lost 5 bases and 0 bases, in that order; junction bases with no gene match: 8. The CDR3 DNA is TGTGCCAGCAGTCCCACAGAGACAGGGAGCACAGATACGCAGTATTTT. Translated: CASSPTETGSTDTQYF.

The V call is TRBV4-3, the J call TRBJ2-7, with TRBD2 as a possible D gene (6 bases). This CDR3 is built from 15 residues. Germline CDR1 reads LGHNA; CDR2 reads YSLEER. Deletions cut 3 bases from V and 3 bases from J, with 15 bases between. The CDR3 DNA follows: TGCGCCAGCAGCCAGTCTGGGACTGCTCGCTACGAGCAGTACTTC. This encodes CASSQSGTARYEQYF.

V usage is TRBV13 and J usage is TRBJ2-3, with TRBD1 matching over 8 bases. V shed 11 bases and J 1 base; nucleotides not matched to a gene: 20. Germline CDR1 reads PRHDT; CDR2 reads FYEKMQ (reference sequence). CDR3 length: 18 residues. CDR3 sequence reads: CAFSLGVTRGLGTDTQYF. The CDR3 region has the DNA TGTGCCTTCAGCCTTGGAGTGACCAGGGGGCTTGGCACAGATACGCAGTATTTT. Combining the CDR3 with reference TRBV13 and TRBJ2-3 gives the whole variable domain AAGVIQSPRHLIKEKRETATLKCYPIPRHDTVYWYQQGPGQDPQFLISFYEKMQSDKGSIPDRFSAQQFSDYHSELNMSSLELGDSALYFCAFSLGVTRGLGTDTQYFGPGTRLTVL.

The genes are TRBV4-1 and TRBJ2-1; D is ambiguous. The germline gives CDR1 MGHRA, CDR2 YSYEKL. The CDR3 totals 16 residues. V lost 0 bases, J lost 6 bases, and 15 bases lay in between. The CDR3 sequence is CASSQDQVAWGNEQFF. The CDR3 DNA follows: TGCGCCAGCAGCCAAGATCAGGTCGCTTGGGGCAATGAGCAGTTCTTC.

This clonotype was observed at least ten times. The chain is built from TRBV7-2 and TRBJ2-3, with no clear D. This CDR3 spans 12 amino acids. V was shortened by 2 bases and J by 5 bases, with 5 bases between the two germline ends. From germline, CDR1 is SGHTA and CDR2 FQGNSA. CDR3 sequence reads: CASSLRQDTQYF. The CDR3 DNA follows: TGTGCCAGCAGCTTACGACAAGATACGCAGTATTTT.